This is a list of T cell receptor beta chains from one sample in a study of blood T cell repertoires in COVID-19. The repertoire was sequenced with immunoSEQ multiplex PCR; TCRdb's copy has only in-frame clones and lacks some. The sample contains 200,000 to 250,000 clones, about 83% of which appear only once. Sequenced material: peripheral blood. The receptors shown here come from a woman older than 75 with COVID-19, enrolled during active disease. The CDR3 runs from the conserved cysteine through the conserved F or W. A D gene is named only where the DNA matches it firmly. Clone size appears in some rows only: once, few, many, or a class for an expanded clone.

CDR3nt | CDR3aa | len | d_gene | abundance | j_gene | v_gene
TGTGCCAGCAGTCGGGACACTATAAATTCACCCCTCCACTTT | CASSRDTINSPLHF | 14 | . | . | TRBJ1-6 | TRBV7-9
TGTGCCAGTAGTATAGCCGCGGCAGAGAGTAACTATGGCTACACCTTC | CASSIAAAESNYGYTF | 16 | . | . | TRBJ1-2 | TRBV19
TGTGCCAGCAGCGAAACTAGCGGGGGGGCCGGAGAGACCCAGTACTTC | CASSETSGGAGETQYF | 16 | TRBD2 | . | TRBJ2-5 | TRBV11-2
TGCGCCAGGCTCAGGGGGAGTCTAAACCCTAACTATGGCTACACCTTC | CARLRGSLNPNYGYTF | 16 | TRBD1 | . | TRBJ1-2 | TRBV10-2
TGTGCCAGCAGCTTGGCCAGCGGGGGGCCCTTTTTCGATACGCAGTATTTT | CASSLASGGPFFDTQYF | 17 | TRBD2 | . | TRBJ2-3 | TRBV5-6
TGCGCCAGCAGCCCTTCCACAGGGGCTCTTGGCTACACCTTC | CASSPSTGALGYTF | 14 | TRBD1 | . | TRBJ1-2 | TRBV5-1
TGTGCCAGCAGACCCGGGACAGGAACAGGGGGTGGCTACACCTTC | CASRPGTGTGGGYTF | 15 | TRBD1 | . | TRBJ1-2 | TRBV6-5
TGCAGTGCTAGAGTTAGTGACTCGACTTTCTTT | CSARVSDSTFF | 11 | . | once | TRBJ1-1 | TRBV20-1
TGTGCCACCAGCGCGCCGGGGAACACTGAAGCTTTCTTC | CATSAPGNTEAFF | 13 | . | . | TRBJ1-1 | TRBV24-1
TGTGCCAGCAGACCGGGACAGGGATCCTACGAGCAGTACTTC | CASRPGQGSYEQYF | 14 | TRBD1 | . | TRBJ2-7 | TRBV28
TGTGCCAGCTCAGCTTCGGAGGCCCGGACCACTGAAGCTTTCTTT | CASSASEARTTEAFF | 15 | . | . | TRBJ1-1 | TRBV18
TGTGCCAGCAGCCCCCCGTTCAGGGTCGGGGAGACCCAGTACTTC | CASSPPFRVGETQYF | 15 | . | once | TRBJ2-5 | TRBV7-9
TGCGCCAGCAGCTTGGATCCCGGAGACGGCTACACCTTC | CASSLDPGDGYTF | 13 | . | once | TRBJ1-2 | TRBV5-1
TGTGCCATCACCCCGGGACAGGGGTGGGAGACCCAGTACTTC | CAITPGQGWETQYF | 14 | TRBD1 | . | TRBJ2-5 | TRBV10-3
TGCGCCAGCAGACCTACCTATACTAGCGCCGAGACCCAGTACTTC | CASRPTYTSAETQYF | 15 | TRBD2 | . | TRBJ2-5 | TRBV4-1
TGTGCCAGCACCCTACAGGGGGCCGGGATGAACACTGAAGCTTTCTTT | CASTLQGAGMNTEAFF | 16 | TRBD1 | . | TRBJ1-1 | TRBV7-2
TGTGCCAGCAGACAGGGAGGGAATTCACCCCTCCACTTT | CASRQGGNSPLHF | 13 | . | . | TRBJ1-6 | TRBV3-1/TRBV3-2
TGTGCCAGCAGCTGGGGGGGGACCCAAGAGACCCAGTACTTC | CASSWGGTQETQYF | 14 | TRBD2 | . | TRBJ2-5 | TRBV5-4
TGCGCCAGCAGCCTGGGGGCGGGGGGAAGCACAGATACGCAGTATTTT | CASSLGAGGSTDTQYF | 16 | TRBD2 | once | TRBJ2-3 | TRBV5-1
TGCGCCAGCAGCCCGGGTTTCGGGAAAGAGACCCAGTACTTC | CASSPGFGKETQYF | 14 | . | . | TRBJ2-5 | TRBV4-1
TGTGCCAGCACCACAGGGAAGAACACTGAAGCTTTCTTT | CASTTGKNTEAFF | 13 | . | . | TRBJ1-1 | TRBV6-5
TGTGCCAGCAGCGGGGGGCGACTCGATTATAATTCACCCCTCCACTTT | CASSGGRLDYNSPLHF | 16 | . | . | TRBJ1-6 | TRBV9
TGCGCCAGCAGCCTGGACGGACTTCAAGAGACCCAGTACTTC | CASSLDGLQETQYF | 14 | . | . | TRBJ2-5 | TRBV5-1
TGTGCCAGCGCGATAGTAGCCAGCACAGATACGCAGTATTTT | CASAIVASTDTQYF | 14 | . | . | TRBJ2-3 | TRBV6-6
TGTGCCAGCAGCTTAGGAGGGGGCGGGGAGACCCAGTACTTC | CASSLGGGGETQYF | 14 | TRBD1 | . | TRBJ2-5 | TRBV11-2
TGTGCCAGCAGTCCTGGACTAGCGGGGACCACGCAGTATTTT | CASSPGLAGTTQYF | 14 | TRBD2 | . | TRBJ2-3 | TRBV27
TGTGCCAGCTCACCAGGCAGGGGGCCGTCGTACGAGCAGTACTTC | CASSPGRGPSYEQYF | 15 | TRBD1 | . | TRBJ2-7 | TRBV18
TGTGCCAGTAGTATCGGACAGGGGTCTAATGAAAAACTGTTTTTT | CASSIGQGSNEKLFF | 15 | TRBD1 | . | TRBJ1-4 | TRBV19
TGTGCCAGCAGCCAACGCACAGGGGCTGGAAACACCATATATTTT | CASSQRTGAGNTIYF | 15 | TRBD1 | . | TRBJ1-3 | TRBV14
TGTGCCAGCAGCGATCGGGACAGGGCTCGATTTTCTAACTATGGCTACACCTTC | CASSDRDRARFSNYGYTF | 18 | TRBD1 | . | TRBJ1-2 | TRBV14
TGTGCCAGCAGTTCCATGTTCTCCTACAATGAGCAGTTCTTC | CASSSMFSYNEQFF | 14 | . | . | TRBJ2-1 | TRBV6-5
TGTGCCAGCAGTGAAAAACTAGCGGGCAAATACGAGCAGTACTTC | CASSEKLAGKYEQYF | 15 | TRBD2 | once | TRBJ2-7 | TRBV2
TGTGCCAGCAGTCAAGTCCCGGGACAGGGGATGAACACTGAAGCTTTCTTT | CASSQVPGQGMNTEAFF | 17 | TRBD1 | . | TRBJ1-1 | TRBV6-2/TRBV6-3
TGTGCCAGCAGCCCACGGGGGAGCAATCAGCCCCAGCATTTT | CASSPRGSNQPQHF | 14 | . | . | TRBJ1-5 | TRBV7-8
TGTGCCAGCAGCCCGCCGACAGGCGACGCGAACACCGGGGAGCTGTTTTTT | CASSPPTGDANTGELFF | 17 | . | . | TRBJ2-2 | TRBV7-9
TGTGCCATCAGCCGGCTGGCAGGGATCCTCACAGATACGCAGTATTTT | CAISRLAGILTDTQYF | 16 | . | . | TRBJ2-3 | TRBV10-3
TGTGCCACCAGCAGACGAGAGGGGAACACTGAAGCTTTCTTT | CATSRREGNTEAFF | 14 | . | . | TRBJ1-1 | TRBV15
TGTGCCAGCAGCTACACTAGCGGGGGGTGGGGAGATACGCAGTATTTT | CASSYTSGGWGDTQYF | 16 | TRBD2 | . | TRBJ2-3 | TRBV7-2
TGCAGCGTTACCTACAGGGGGGGGAATGAAAAACTGTTTTTT | CSVTYRGGNEKLFF | 14 | TRBD1 | . | TRBJ1-4 | TRBV29-1
TGTGCCAGCAGCTGGCGGGGGGGCACAGATACGCAGTATTTT | CASSWRGGTDTQYF | 14 | TRBD2 | . | TRBJ2-3 | TRBV5-4
TGTGCCAGCAGCCAAACACGGGATCAGCCCCAGCATTTT | CASSQTRDQPQHF | 13 | . | . | TRBJ1-5 | TRBV7-2
TGTGCCAGCAGCCCAAGGGGAGGGGTTGGCGAAAAACTGTTTTTT | CASSPRGGVGEKLFF | 15 | . | . | TRBJ1-4 | TRBV3-1/TRBV3-2
TGTGCCAGCAGCTTGAGGGCGGGGGGGCCCAATGAGCAGTTCTTC | CASSLRAGGPNEQFF | 15 | TRBD2 | . | TRBJ2-1 | TRBV5-4
TGTGCCTGGAGCGGTCAGGAAAATTCACCCCTCCACTTT | CAWSGQENSPLHF | 13 | . | . | TRBJ1-6 | TRBV30
TGTGCCAGCAGTCTCACAGGGGACACTGAAGCTTTCTTT | CASSLTGDTEAFF | 13 | TRBD1 | . | TRBJ1-1 | TRBV28
TGCGCCAGCAGCTGGGAGACAGATACGCAGTATTTT | CASSWETDTQYF | 12 | . | . | TRBJ2-3 | TRBV5-1
TGTGCCAGCAGTTCCCAGACAGGGATCGGAAACACCATATATTTT | CASSSQTGIGNTIYF | 15 | TRBD1 | once | TRBJ1-3 | TRBV6-6
TGTGCCAGCAGTCCAACCCTGAGGGGGCCGGCCGGGGAGCTGTTTTTT | CASSPTLRGPAGELFF | 16 | TRBD1 | . | TRBJ2-2 | TRBV6-2/TRBV6-3
TGTGCCAGCAGCATTAGCGGGGGGGCCCCTTGGACCTACAATGAGCAGTTCTTC | CASSISGGAPWTYNEQFF | 18 | TRBD2 | . | TRBJ2-1 | TRBV7-9
TGTGCCAGCAGCCCAATGGGACAGGGGAACGAAAAACTGTTTTTT | CASSPMGQGNEKLFF | 15 | TRBD1 | . | TRBJ1-4 | TRBV11-2
TGTGCCACCAGCAGACCTACAGGGGGGCCCAATCAGCCCCAGCATTTT | CATSRPTGGPNQPQHF | 16 | TRBD1 | . | TRBJ1-5 | TRBV15